Listed below are T cell receptor beta chains from one sample, sequenced in a study of siplizumab effects on memory and regulatory T cells. Only in-frame clones appear in the TCRdb table, and some are missing; sequencing was by immunoSEQ multiplex PCR. The profile shows approximately 110,000 clones, 85% to 95% of them singletons. The sample consisted of CD4+ T cells sorted from blood. These receptors all come from a human donor in good health. The CDR3 runs from the conserved cysteine through the conserved F or W. Fields, in order: J gene, D gene, V gene, clone size, CDR3 DNA, CDR3 protein. D genes are given only for firm matches. Size values are once, few and many counts, or a class for expanded clones, and some rows have none.

j_gene: TRBJ2-5
d_gene: TRBD2
v_gene: TRBV5-1
abundance: NA
CDR3nt: TGCGCCAGCAGCTCGGGAGGAGGAGAGACCCAGTACTTC
CDR3aa: CASSSGGGETQYF

j_gene: TRBJ2-5
d_gene: NA
v_gene: TRBV9
abundance: once
CDR3nt: TGTGCCAGCAGCGTTACAGGGAGAAATAACCCCCGAGAGACCCAGTACTTC
CDR3aa: CASSVTGRNNPRETQYF

j_gene: TRBJ1-1
d_gene: TRBD1
v_gene: TRBV19
abundance: NA
CDR3nt: TGTGCCAGTAGTCCGGGGACAGCGAACACTGAAGCTTTCTTT
CDR3aa: CASSPGTANTEAFF

j_gene: TRBJ1-4
d_gene: TRBD1
v_gene: TRBV15
abundance: NA
CDR3nt: TGTGCCACCAGCAGAGGGGCAGGGGGTGAAAAACTGTTTTTT
CDR3aa: CATSRGAGGEKLFF

j_gene: TRBJ1-1
d_gene: NA
v_gene: TRBV14
abundance: NA
CDR3nt: TGTGCCAGCAGCCAAGAAGGGTGGAATCTGCACACTGAAGCTTTCTTT
CDR3aa: CASSQEGWNLHTEAFF

j_gene: TRBJ2-7
d_gene: NA
v_gene: TRBV7-9
abundance: NA
CDR3nt: TGTGCCAGCAGCTTAGGGGATATTTACGAGCAGTACTTC
CDR3aa: CASSLGDIYEQYF

j_gene: TRBJ2-2
d_gene: NA
v_gene: TRBV5-6
abundance: NA
CDR3nt: TGTGCCAGCAGCTTGGCCCCTACAGGGCCCGGGGAGCTGTTTTTT
CDR3aa: CASSLAPTGPGELFF

j_gene: TRBJ2-5
d_gene: NA
v_gene: TRBV7-2
abundance: NA
CDR3nt: TGTGCCAGCAGCCCCCCTTTTCTCGTTCGGGAGACCCAGTACTTC
CDR3aa: CASSPPFLVRETQYF

j_gene: TRBJ1-6
d_gene: TRBD1
v_gene: TRBV6-6
abundance: NA
CDR3nt: TGTGCCAGCAGCCGCCGGGACAGGAATTTCCCCTTCTTT
CDR3aa: CASSRRDRNFPFF

j_gene: TRBJ1-6
d_gene: TRBD1
v_gene: TRBV6-1
abundance: NA
CDR3nt: TGTGCCAGCAGTGAAAGTGGGACAGGGATATACACCCTCCACTTT
CDR3aa: CASSESGTGIYTLHF

j_gene: TRBJ2-2
d_gene: NA
v_gene: TRBV30
abundance: NA
CDR3nt: TGTGCCTGGAACCAGTTACTGGGGGCCAGGCCCGGGGAGCTGTTTTTT
CDR3aa: CAWNQLLGARPGELFF

j_gene: TRBJ2-1
d_gene: NA
v_gene: TRBV7-6
abundance: NA
CDR3nt: TGTGCCAGCAGCCCCTCTGGGCAGGGTTGGCAGTTCTTC
CDR3aa: CASSPSGQGWQFF

j_gene: TRBJ2-7
d_gene: TRBD1
v_gene: TRBV6-6
abundance: NA
CDR3nt: TGTGCCAGCACTCTTACAGGGGGCTCCTACGAGCAGTACTTC
CDR3aa: CASTLTGGSYEQYF

j_gene: TRBJ1-2
d_gene: NA
v_gene: TRBV27
abundance: NA
CDR3nt: TGTGCCAGCAGTTTAAGACAGCGAAACTATGGCTACACCTTC
CDR3aa: CASSLRQRNYGYTF

j_gene: TRBJ2-2
d_gene: NA
v_gene: TRBV10-3
abundance: NA
CDR3nt: TGTGCCATCAGTTTTGGGGGGCAGGCCGGGGAGCTGTTTTTT
CDR3aa: CAISFGGQAGELFF

j_gene: TRBJ2-4
d_gene: NA
v_gene: TRBV18
abundance: NA
CDR3nt: TGTGCCAGCTCACCACCGATGGCAAGGGGGAAAAACATTCAGTACTTC
CDR3aa: CASSPPMARGKNIQYF

j_gene: TRBJ1-4
d_gene: NA
v_gene: TRBV10-1
abundance: NA
CDR3nt: TGCGCCAGCAGTGATTCCGCAGGCCGCGCAACTAATGAAAAACTGTTTTTT
CDR3aa: CASSDSAGRATNEKLFF

j_gene: TRBJ1-2
d_gene: TRBD1
v_gene: TRBV19
abundance: few
CDR3nt: TGTGCCAGTAAGGAACAGGGGAGGGAAGGCTACACCTTC
CDR3aa: CASKEQGREGYTF

j_gene: TRBJ2-7
d_gene: NA
v_gene: TRBV19
abundance: NA
CDR3nt: TGTGCCAGTATCCGGGTGGAATCCTCCTACGAGCAGTACTTC
CDR3aa: CASIRVESSYEQYF

j_gene: TRBJ1-2
d_gene: TRBD1
v_gene: TRBV5-5
abundance: once
CDR3nt: TGTGCCAGCAGCTTGAGGGGACAGAGCAACTATGGCTACACCTTC
CDR3aa: CASSLRGQSNYGYTF

j_gene: TRBJ1-2
d_gene: TRBD1
v_gene: TRBV6-4
abundance: NA
CDR3nt: TGTGCCAGCAGCCAGACAGGGGGCGCAGATTATGGCTACACCTTC
CDR3aa: CASSQTGGADYGYTF

j_gene: TRBJ2-7
d_gene: TRBD2
v_gene: TRBV5-1
abundance: NA
CDR3nt: TGCGCCAGCAGCCAACAGGGAGTACTAGCGGGAGGTTCCTACGAGCAGTACTTC
CDR3aa: CASSQQGVLAGGSYEQYF

j_gene: TRBJ2-1
d_gene: NA
v_gene: TRBV7-3
abundance: NA
CDR3nt: TGTGCCAGCAGCCCCCGGGACGCCGCCTACAATGAGCAGTTCTTC
CDR3aa: CASSPRDAAYNEQFF

j_gene: TRBJ1-1
d_gene: NA
v_gene: TRBV19
abundance: NA
CDR3nt: TGTGCCAGTATACTGGACAGTAGCACTGAAGCTTTCTTT
CDR3aa: CASILDSSTEAFF

j_gene: TRBJ2-1
d_gene: TRBD1
v_gene: TRBV10-3
abundance: NA
CDR3nt: TGTGCCATTTGGACAGGGAGTAATGAGCAGTTCTTC
CDR3aa: CAIWTGSNEQFF

j_gene: TRBJ2-7
d_gene: NA
v_gene: TRBV30
abundance: once
CDR3nt: TGTGCCTGGAGTGCGTATGACGAGCAGTACTTC
CDR3aa: CAWSAYDEQYF

j_gene: TRBJ2-7
d_gene: NA
v_gene: TRBV5-1
abundance: NA
CDR3nt: TGCGCCAGCAGCTCGGGGGAACGGTACGAGCAGTACTTC
CDR3aa: CASSSGERYEQYF

j_gene: TRBJ2-2
d_gene: NA
v_gene: TRBV12-5
abundance: NA
CDR3nt: TGTGCTAGTGGTTTTTGGGGCCTAGGGAACACCGGGGAGCTGTTTTTT
CDR3aa: CASGFWGLGNTGELFF

j_gene: TRBJ1-2
d_gene: TRBD1
v_gene: TRBV9
abundance: NA
CDR3nt: TGTGCCAGCAGCGCCCCTCTGGACAGGAACCACTATGGCTACACCTTC
CDR3aa: CASSAPLDRNHYGYTF

j_gene: TRBJ2-5
d_gene: NA
v_gene: TRBV6-4
abundance: NA
CDR3nt: TGTGCCAGCCCGGGGGAGACCCAGTACTTC
CDR3aa: CASPGETQYF

j_gene: TRBJ1-5
d_gene: NA
v_gene: TRBV25-1
abundance: NA
CDR3nt: TGTGCCAGCAGTGAGGGTTATCGCAATCAGCCCCAGCATTTT
CDR3aa: CASSEGYRNQPQHF

j_gene: TRBJ2-7
d_gene: NA
v_gene: TRBV19
abundance: NA
CDR3nt: TGTGCCAGTAGTATCTCCCCAGGACAGACTTACGAGCAGTACTTC
CDR3aa: CASSISPGQTYEQYF

j_gene: TRBJ2-2
d_gene: NA
v_gene: TRBV10-2
abundance: NA
CDR3nt: TGCGCCAGCAATCGCGCAGGGGCCACCGGGGAGCTGTTTTTT
CDR3aa: CASNRAGATGELFF

j_gene: TRBJ2-3
d_gene: NA
v_gene: TRBV27
abundance: NA
CDR3nt: TGTGCCAGCAGTTTAGGGCAGAGCACAGATACGCAGTATTTT
CDR3aa: CASSLGQSTDTQYF

j_gene: TRBJ1-2
d_gene: TRBD1
v_gene: TRBV20-1
abundance: NA
CDR3nt: TGCAGTGCCGGACAGGACTATGGCTACACCTTC
CDR3aa: CSAGQDYGYTF

j_gene: TRBJ2-7
d_gene: NA
v_gene: TRBV6-5
abundance: NA
CDR3nt: TGTGCCAGCAGAAAGACATTTAGCTCCTACGAGCAGTACTTC
CDR3aa: CASRKTFSSYEQYF

j_gene: TRBJ1-5
d_gene: NA
v_gene: TRBV6-5
abundance: NA
CDR3nt: TGTGCCAGCAGTTATGGAGTGGGCAATCAGCCCCAGCATTTT
CDR3aa: CASSYGVGNQPQHF

j_gene: TRBJ1-4
d_gene: NA
v_gene: TRBV7-9
abundance: once
CDR3nt: TGTGCCAGCAGTTTTGCAGGACTATATAATGAAAAACTGTTTTTT
CDR3aa: CASSFAGLYNEKLFF

j_gene: TRBJ1-3
d_gene: NA
v_gene: TRBV11-2
abundance: NA
CDR3nt: TGTGCCAGCAGCTTATCACTCCCAGGGCGCTCTGGAAACACCATATATTTT
CDR3aa: CASSLSLPGRSGNTIYF

j_gene: TRBJ2-3
d_gene: NA
v_gene: TRBV30
abundance: NA
CDR3nt: TGTGCCTTAGCGTCAGATACGCAGTATTTT
CDR3aa: CALASDTQYF

j_gene: TRBJ2-3
d_gene: TRBD1
v_gene: TRBV4-2
abundance: once
CDR3nt: TGTGCCAGCAGCCCCAGGACAGGGTCCACAGATACGCAGTATTTT
CDR3aa: CASSPRTGSTDTQYF

j_gene: TRBJ2-7
d_gene: TRBD1
v_gene: TRBV30
abundance: NA
CDR3nt: TGTGCCTGGAGTGTAGGACAGGTCTACGAGCAGTACTTC
CDR3aa: CAWSVGQVYEQYF

j_gene: TRBJ2-4
d_gene: TRBD2
v_gene: TRBV10-3
abundance: NA
CDR3nt: TGTGCCATCAGTGATGACCTAGCGGGTAAAGGGAACATTCAGTACTTC
CDR3aa: CAISDDLAGKGNIQYF

j_gene: TRBJ1-1
d_gene: NA
v_gene: TRBV14
abundance: NA
CDR3nt: TGTGCCAGCAGCCAAGACTCCCACAGGCTCACTGAAGCTTTCTTT
CDR3aa: CASSQDSHRLTEAFF

j_gene: TRBJ2-1
d_gene: TRBD2
v_gene: TRBV7-3
abundance: once
CDR3nt: TGTGCCAGCAGCTTAAGGGCGGGAGAAAACAATGAGCAGTTCTTC
CDR3aa: CASSLRAGENNEQFF

j_gene: TRBJ2-5
d_gene: NA
v_gene: TRBV5-4
abundance: NA
CDR3nt: TGTGCCAGCAGCTTGGACGAGACCCAGTACTTC
CDR3aa: CASSLDETQYF

j_gene: TRBJ1-1
d_gene: TRBD1
v_gene: TRBV5-1
abundance: NA
CDR3nt: TGCGCCAGCAGCTTGGGGGACAGCTTGAACACTGAAGCTTTCTTT
CDR3aa: CASSLGDSLNTEAFF

j_gene: TRBJ2-5
d_gene: TRBD2
v_gene: TRBV28
abundance: NA
CDR3nt: TGTGCCAGCAGTTTGGGGACTAGTTGGGAGACCCAGTACTTC
CDR3aa: CASSLGTSWETQYF

j_gene: TRBJ1-6
d_gene: NA
v_gene: TRBV27
abundance: NA
CDR3nt: TGTGCCAGCAGCCCCAGACAGGCCCGGTATAGATCACCCCTCCACTTT
CDR3aa: CASSPRQARYRSPLHF

j_gene: TRBJ1-1
d_gene: NA
v_gene: TRBV7-9
abundance: NA
CDR3nt: TGTGCCAGCAGCCGCCTCGGGGAGGGGAGCACTGAAGCTTTCTTT
CDR3aa: CASSRLGEGSTEAFF

j_gene: TRBJ2-1
d_gene: NA
v_gene: TRBV5-1
abundance: NA
CDR3nt: TGCGCCAGCAGCCCGGGTCTTTCATACAATGAGCAGTTCTTC
CDR3aa: CASSPGLSYNEQFF

j_gene: TRBJ2-5
d_gene: TRBD1
v_gene: TRBV10-3
abundance: NA
CDR3nt: TGTGCCATCAGTGACGGGGGAACAGGGGGCCGGGAGACCCAGTACTTC
CDR3aa: CAISDGGTGGRETQYF

j_gene: TRBJ1-4
d_gene: NA
v_gene: TRBV30
abundance: NA
CDR3nt: TGTGCTTGGGAAGGGGGGTTAGAAAAACTGTTTTTT
CDR3aa: CAWEGGLEKLFF

j_gene: TRBJ2-2
d_gene: NA
v_gene: TRBV4-3
abundance: few
CDR3nt: TGCGCCAGCAGCCAACGGGACCTAAACACCGGGGAGCTGTTTTTT
CDR3aa: CASSQRDLNTGELFF

j_gene: TRBJ2-7
d_gene: NA
v_gene: TRBV5-4
abundance: NA
CDR3nt: TGTGCCAGCAGCTTGGGGCCAAGCTCCTACGAGCAGTACTTC
CDR3aa: CASSLGPSSYEQYF

j_gene: TRBJ1-1
d_gene: NA
v_gene: TRBV11-2
abundance: NA
CDR3nt: TGTGCCAGCAGCTTAACGGCAGCTGTGAACACTGAAGCTTTCTTT
CDR3aa: CASSLTAAVNTEAFF

j_gene: TRBJ2-7
d_gene: NA
v_gene: TRBV18
abundance: NA
CDR3nt: TGTGCCAGCTCACCCCCCGGGACACCTGAGCAGTACTTC
CDR3aa: CASSPPGTPEQYF